Listed below are T cell receptor beta chains from one sample, sequenced in a study of T cell responses to AZD1222 COVID-19 vaccine. The method was immunoSEQ multiplex PCR; TCRdb's version includes in-frame clones alone and lacks a portion of them. The sample comprises roughly 93,000 clones, about nine tenths of which are singletons, and 2.5% to 3% rests with the top ten. The sample here was peripheral blood, taken on day 0 of MenACWY control vaccination. These TCRs come from an adult in good health. Both conserved end residues are part of each CDR3. A D gene is named only where the DNA matches it firmly. Not all rows give a size; the values are once, few, many and, for expanded clones, a class.

cdr3_length: 15; clone_size: .; v_call: TRBV19; j_call: TRBJ1-2; d_call: .; cdr3_nt: TGTGCCAGTAGTATAGCCACAGTCACTAACTATGGCTACACCTTC; cdr3_aa: CASSIATVTNYGYTF
cdr3_length: 15; clone_size: .; v_call: TRBV5-1; j_call: TRBJ2-7; d_call: TRBD1; cdr3_nt: TGCGCCAGCAGCCTCCGACAGGGTATCAGCTACGAGCAGTACTTC; cdr3_aa: CASSLRQGISYEQYF
cdr3_length: 16; clone_size: once; v_call: TRBV2; j_call: TRBJ1-4; d_call: .; cdr3_nt: TGTGCCAGCAGTGAAGCGCTTGGGGGGTGGACTGAAAAACTGTTTTTT; cdr3_aa: CASSEALGGWTEKLFF
cdr3_length: 14; clone_size: .; v_call: TRBV24-1; j_call: TRBJ2-2; d_call: .; cdr3_nt: TGTGCCACCAGTGTAACAGCGAGCACCGGGGAGCTGTTTTTT; cdr3_aa: CATSVTASTGELFF
cdr3_length: 13; clone_size: .; v_call: TRBV23-1; j_call: TRBJ1-4; d_call: .; cdr3_nt: TGCGCCAGCTGGCCGAGGGGATATGAAAAACTGTTTTTT; cdr3_aa: CASWPRGYEKLFF
cdr3_length: 13; clone_size: few; v_call: TRBV4-2; j_call: TRBJ1-2; d_call: .; cdr3_nt: TGTGCCAGCAGCCAAGGGACTAACTATGGCTACACCTTC; cdr3_aa: CASSQGTNYGYTF
cdr3_length: 15; clone_size: .; v_call: TRBV2; j_call: TRBJ2-1; d_call: TRBD2; cdr3_nt: TGTGCCAGCAAAGACTGGGGGGGTTCCTACAATGAGCAGTTCTTC; cdr3_aa: CASKDWGGSYNEQFF
cdr3_length: 14; clone_size: .; v_call: TRBV6-2/TRBV6-3; j_call: TRBJ2-2; d_call: .; cdr3_nt: TGTGCCAGCAGTCGGGACTCAAGCACCGGGGAGCTGTTTTTT; cdr3_aa: CASSRDSSTGELFF
cdr3_length: 15; clone_size: .; v_call: TRBV9; j_call: TRBJ1-6; d_call: .; cdr3_nt: TGTGCCAGCAGCGCTACTCCAGGGGTTAGCTCACCCCTCCACTTT; cdr3_aa: CASSATPGVSSPLHF
cdr3_length: 13; clone_size: .; v_call: TRBV18; j_call: TRBJ2-7; d_call: .; cdr3_nt: TGTGCCAGCCACCGGGGAGGTTCCTACGAGCAGTACTTC; cdr3_aa: CASHRGGSYEQYF
cdr3_length: 14; clone_size: once; v_call: TRBV9; j_call: TRBJ1-2; d_call: .; cdr3_nt: TGTGCCAGCAGCGTAGTTCGACAGCCGGTTCGCTACACCTTC; cdr3_aa: CASSVVRQPVRYTF
cdr3_length: 15; clone_size: .; v_call: TRBV18; j_call: TRBJ2-7; d_call: .; cdr3_nt: TGTGCCAGCTCACCACGGCAGGGGAACGGATACGAGCAGTACTTC; cdr3_aa: CASSPRQGNGYEQYF
cdr3_length: 17; clone_size: .; v_call: TRBV5-3; j_call: TRBJ2-7; d_call: .; cdr3_nt: TGTGCCAGAAGCTTAGGGCAGAAAATCCATAAATCCTACGAGCAGTACTTC; cdr3_aa: CARSLGQKIHKSYEQYF
cdr3_length: 16; clone_size: .; v_call: TRBV19; j_call: TRBJ1-6; d_call: TRBD1; cdr3_nt: TGTGCCAGTAGGGGACCTCAGACAGGGATTAATTCACCCCTCCACTTT; cdr3_aa: CASRGPQTGINSPLHF
cdr3_length: 13; clone_size: .; v_call: TRBV18; j_call: TRBJ1-2; d_call: TRBD1; cdr3_nt: TGTGCCAGCTCGGATACAGGGGGCTATGGCTACACCTTC; cdr3_aa: CASSDTGGYGYTF
cdr3_length: 15; clone_size: .; v_call: TRBV3-1/TRBV3-2; j_call: TRBJ2-3; d_call: .; cdr3_nt: TGTGCCAGCAGCCTACGGGCGGGGAGCACAGATACGCAGTATTTT; cdr3_aa: CASSLRAGSTDTQYF
cdr3_length: 13; clone_size: few; v_call: TRBV7-9; j_call: TRBJ1-1; d_call: .; cdr3_nt: TGTGCCAGCAGAAGGGGATCGGACACTGAAGCTTTCTTT; cdr3_aa: CASRRGSDTEAFF
cdr3_length: 11; clone_size: once; v_call: TRBV12-3/TRBV12-4; j_call: TRBJ1-2; d_call: .; cdr3_nt: TGTGCCAGCTCGGGTTATCGCGGCTACACCTTC; cdr3_aa: CASSGYRGYTF
cdr3_length: 18; clone_size: .; v_call: TRBV6-2/TRBV6-3; j_call: TRBJ2-7; d_call: TRBD2; cdr3_nt: TGTGCCAGCAGTTACTCGACTAGCGGGGGCTCTTACTCCTACGAGCAGTACTTC; cdr3_aa: CASSYSTSGGSYSYEQYF
cdr3_length: 15; clone_size: .; v_call: TRBV19; j_call: TRBJ1-5; d_call: .; cdr3_nt: TGTGCCAGTAGTATAACGGGTTCTAGCAATCAGCCCCAGCATTTT; cdr3_aa: CASSITGSSNQPQHF
cdr3_length: 15; clone_size: .; v_call: TRBV18; j_call: TRBJ1-6; d_call: .; cdr3_nt: TGTGCCAGCTCACCACGTCCAGGGGAGGATTCACCCCTCCACTTT; cdr3_aa: CASSPRPGEDSPLHF
cdr3_length: 14; clone_size: .; v_call: TRBV11-3; j_call: TRBJ2-7; d_call: TRBD1; cdr3_nt: TGTGCCAGCAGCATACCCGGGACAGGCTACGAGCAGTACTTC; cdr3_aa: CASSIPGTGYEQYF